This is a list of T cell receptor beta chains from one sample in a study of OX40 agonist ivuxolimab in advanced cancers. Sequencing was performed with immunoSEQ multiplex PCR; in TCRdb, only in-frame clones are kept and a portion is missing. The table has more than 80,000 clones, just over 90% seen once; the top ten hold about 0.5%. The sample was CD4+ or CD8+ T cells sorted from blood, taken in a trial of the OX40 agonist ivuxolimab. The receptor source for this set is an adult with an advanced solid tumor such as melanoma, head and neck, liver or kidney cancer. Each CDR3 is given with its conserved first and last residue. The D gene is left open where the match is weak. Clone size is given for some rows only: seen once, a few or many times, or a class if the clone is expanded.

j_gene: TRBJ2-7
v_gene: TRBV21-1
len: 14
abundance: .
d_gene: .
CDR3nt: TGTGCCAGCAGCAAAGCTGGACCTACCAACGAGCAGTACTTC
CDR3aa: CASSKAGPTNEQYF

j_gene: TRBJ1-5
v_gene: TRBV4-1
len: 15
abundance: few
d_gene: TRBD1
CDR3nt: TGCGCCAGCAGCCAAGAAGGGACAGGGTCTCAGCCCCAGCATTTT
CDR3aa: CASSQEGTGSQPQHF

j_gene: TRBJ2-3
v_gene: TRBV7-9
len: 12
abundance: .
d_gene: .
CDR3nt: TGTGCCAGCACCGGCACAGGGGATACGCAGTATTTT
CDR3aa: CASTGTGDTQYF

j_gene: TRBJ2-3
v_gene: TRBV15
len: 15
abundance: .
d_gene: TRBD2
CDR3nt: TGTGCCACCAGCAGGGTCGGGGGGGCCGGAGATACGCAGTATTTT
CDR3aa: CATSRVGGAGDTQYF

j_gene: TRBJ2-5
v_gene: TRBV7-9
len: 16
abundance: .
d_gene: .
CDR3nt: TGTGCCAGCAGCTTAGTAAGCGGCCAGCTTAGACAGACCCAGTACTTC
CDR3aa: CASSLVSGQLRQTQYF

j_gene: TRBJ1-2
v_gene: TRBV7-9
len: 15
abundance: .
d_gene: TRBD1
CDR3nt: TGTGCCAGCAGCTTAGGAGAGGGGGCGAGCTATGGCTACACCTTC
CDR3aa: CASSLGEGASYGYTF

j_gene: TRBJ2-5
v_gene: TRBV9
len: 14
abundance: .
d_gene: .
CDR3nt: TGTGCCAGCAGCGTAGGGGGTGCCCAAGAGACCCAGTACTTC
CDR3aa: CASSVGGAQETQYF

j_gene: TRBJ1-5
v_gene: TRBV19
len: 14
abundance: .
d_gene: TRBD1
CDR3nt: TGTGCCACCTCAATAGGACAGGTAAATCAGCCCCAGCATTTT
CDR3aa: CATSIGQVNQPQHF

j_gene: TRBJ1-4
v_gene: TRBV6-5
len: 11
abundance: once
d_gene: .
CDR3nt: TGTGCCAGCATGGGCAATGAAAAACTGTTTTTT
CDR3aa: CASMGNEKLFF

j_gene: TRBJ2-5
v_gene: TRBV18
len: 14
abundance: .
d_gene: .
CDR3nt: TGTGCCAGCTCACCACCGAAACCTCAAGAGACCCAGTACTTC
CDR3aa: CASSPPKPQETQYF

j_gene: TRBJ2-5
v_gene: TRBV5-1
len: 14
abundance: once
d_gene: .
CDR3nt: TGCGCCAGCAGCTTCGCACAGGGAGGAGAGACCCAGTACTTC
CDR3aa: CASSFAQGGETQYF

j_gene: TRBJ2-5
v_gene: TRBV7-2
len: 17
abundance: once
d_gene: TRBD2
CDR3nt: TGTGCCAGCAGCTTACGACTAGCGGGGGGATTACAAGAGACCCAGTACTTC
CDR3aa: CASSLRLAGGLQETQYF

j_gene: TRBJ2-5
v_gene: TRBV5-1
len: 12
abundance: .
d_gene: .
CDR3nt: TGCGCCAGCAGCTTGGGGCAAGAGACCCAGTACTTC
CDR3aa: CASSLGQETQYF

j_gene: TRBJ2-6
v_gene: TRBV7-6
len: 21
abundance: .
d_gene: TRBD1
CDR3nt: TGTGCCAGCAGCTCCCACTCAACCGCCGGGACAGGATCCTCTGGGGCCAACGTCCTGACTTTC
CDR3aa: CASSSHSTAGTGSSGANVLTF

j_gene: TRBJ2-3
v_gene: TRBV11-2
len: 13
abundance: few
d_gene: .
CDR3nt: TGTGCCAGCAGCTTAGGTAGCGTAGATACGCAGTATTTT
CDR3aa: CASSLGSVDTQYF

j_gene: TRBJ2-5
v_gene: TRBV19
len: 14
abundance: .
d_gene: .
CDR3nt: TGTGCCAGTAGCTCAGGGGGAGGAGAAGAGACCCAGTACTTC
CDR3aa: CASSSGGGEETQYF

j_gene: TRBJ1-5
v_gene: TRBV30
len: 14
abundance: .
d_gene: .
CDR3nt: TGTGCCTGGAGTTTCGGACAGAGCAATCAGCCCCAGCATTTT
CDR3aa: CAWSFGQSNQPQHF

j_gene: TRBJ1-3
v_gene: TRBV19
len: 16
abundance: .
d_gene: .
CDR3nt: TGTGCCAGTAGTATACTGGACGCACGCTCTGGAAACACCATATATTTT
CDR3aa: CASSILDARSGNTIYF

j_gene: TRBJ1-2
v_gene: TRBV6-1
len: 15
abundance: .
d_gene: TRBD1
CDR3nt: TGTGCCAGCAGCAGACAGGGGCAAGCTAACTATGGCTACACCTTC
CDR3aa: CASSRQGQANYGYTF

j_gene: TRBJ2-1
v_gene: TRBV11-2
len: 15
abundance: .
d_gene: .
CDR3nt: TGTGCCAGCAGCCCCCCCGGGCCCAGCTACAATGAGCAGTTCTTC
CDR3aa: CASSPPGPSYNEQFF

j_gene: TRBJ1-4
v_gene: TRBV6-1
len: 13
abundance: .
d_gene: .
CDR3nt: TGTGCCAGCAGTGAGACTCGTGTGGGAAAACTGTTTTTT
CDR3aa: CASSETRVGKLFF

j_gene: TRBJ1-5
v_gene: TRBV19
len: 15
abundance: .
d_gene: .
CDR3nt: TGTGCCAGTAGTATCGGCCAGGTGGGCAATCAGCCCCAGCATTTT
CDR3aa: CASSIGQVGNQPQHF

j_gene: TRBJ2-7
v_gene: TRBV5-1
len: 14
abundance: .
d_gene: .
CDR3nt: TGCGCCAGCAGCTTGCTTAGCGGAAATTACGAGCAGTACTTC
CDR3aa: CASSLLSGNYEQYF

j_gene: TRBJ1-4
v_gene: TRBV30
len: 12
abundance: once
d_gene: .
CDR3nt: TGTGCCTGGAGCACGTTGGGTGAAAAACTGTTTTTT
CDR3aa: CAWSTLGEKLFF

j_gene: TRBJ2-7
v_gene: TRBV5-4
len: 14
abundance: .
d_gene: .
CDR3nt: TGTGCCAGCAGCTCCCGGACGTCCTCCTACGAGCAGTACTTC
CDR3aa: CASSSRTSSYEQYF

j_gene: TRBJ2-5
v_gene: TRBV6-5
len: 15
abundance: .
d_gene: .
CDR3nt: TGTGCCAGCCCCCGGGGGTGGGGGCGATGGGAGACCCAGTACTTC
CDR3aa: CASPRGWGRWETQYF

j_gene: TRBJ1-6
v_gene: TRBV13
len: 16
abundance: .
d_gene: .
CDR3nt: TGTGCCAGCAGCTTAGGCCGGGGCAGGGTGAATTCACCCCTCCACTTT
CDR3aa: CASSLGRGRVNSPLHF

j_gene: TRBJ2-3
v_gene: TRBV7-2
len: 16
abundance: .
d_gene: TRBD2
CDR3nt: TGTGCCAGCAGCTTAGCAGCGGGGGGGTTCCAAGATACGCAGTATTTT
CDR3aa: CASSLAAGGFQDTQYF

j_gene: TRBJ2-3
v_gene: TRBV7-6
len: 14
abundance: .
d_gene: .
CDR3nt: TGTGCCAGCAGCGGGGGTTTTCCCACAGATACGCAGTATTTT
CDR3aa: CASSGGFPTDTQYF

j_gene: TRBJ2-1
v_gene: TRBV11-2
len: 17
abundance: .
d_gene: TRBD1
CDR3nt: TGTGCCAGCAGCCAGATGACCGGGACAGGGAGCAGGGGTGAGCAGTTCTTC
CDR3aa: CASSQMTGTGSRGEQFF

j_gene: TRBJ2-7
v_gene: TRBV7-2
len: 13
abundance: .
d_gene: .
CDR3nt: TGTGCCAGCAGCCAAACAGGGGAGGTCGAGCAGTACTTC
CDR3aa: CASSQTGEVEQYF

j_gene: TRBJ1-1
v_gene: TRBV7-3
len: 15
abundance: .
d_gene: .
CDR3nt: TGTGCCAGCAGACCGGGGCGGGGCGAGGACACTGAAGCTTTCTTT
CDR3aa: CASRPGRGEDTEAFF

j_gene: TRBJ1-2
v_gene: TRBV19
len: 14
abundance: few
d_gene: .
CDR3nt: TGTGCCACCAAAGGACAGTCAAATAACTATGGCTACACCTTC
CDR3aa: CATKGQSNNYGYTF

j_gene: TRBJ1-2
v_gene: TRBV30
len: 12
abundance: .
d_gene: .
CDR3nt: TGTGCCTGGAGTGGGCAGAACTATGGCTACACCTTC
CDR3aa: CAWSGQNYGYTF

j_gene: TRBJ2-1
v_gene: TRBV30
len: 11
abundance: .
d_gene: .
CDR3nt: TGTGCCTGGAGGGCGTGGAATGAGCAGTTCTTC
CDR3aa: CAWRAWNEQFF

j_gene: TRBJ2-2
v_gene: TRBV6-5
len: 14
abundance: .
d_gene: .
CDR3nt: TGTGCCAGCACCGAAAGGGCCAACACCGGGGAGCTGTTTTTT
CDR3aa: CASTERANTGELFF

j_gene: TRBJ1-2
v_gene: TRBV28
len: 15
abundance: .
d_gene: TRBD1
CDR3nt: TGTGCCAGCAGTTCACAGGGGGCCACGGGCTATGGCTACACCTTC
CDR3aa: CASSSQGATGYGYTF

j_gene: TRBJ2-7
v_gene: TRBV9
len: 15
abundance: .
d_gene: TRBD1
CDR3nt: TGTGCCAGCAGCGTCTCCGCGGACAGGGAATACGAGCAGTACTTC
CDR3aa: CASSVSADREYEQYF

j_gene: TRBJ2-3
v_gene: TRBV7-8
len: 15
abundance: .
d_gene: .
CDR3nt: TGTGCCAGCAGCTTCGGGTGGGGGGCTCCAGATACGCAGTATTTT
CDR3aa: CASSFGWGAPDTQYF

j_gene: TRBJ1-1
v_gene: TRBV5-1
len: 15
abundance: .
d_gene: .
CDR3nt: TGCGCCAGCAGCTTGGCAGTAGGTCCCAACACTGAAGCTTTCTTT
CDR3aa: CASSLAVGPNTEAFF

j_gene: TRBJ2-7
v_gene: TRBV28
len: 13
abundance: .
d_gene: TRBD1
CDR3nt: TGTGCCACTAAAGCAGGACAGGGTTACGAGCAGTACTTC
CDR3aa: CATKAGQGYEQYF

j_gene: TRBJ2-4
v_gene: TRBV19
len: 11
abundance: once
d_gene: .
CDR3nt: TGTGCCAGTAGTATGGGTGGCACTCTTAACTTC
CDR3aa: CASSMGGTLNF

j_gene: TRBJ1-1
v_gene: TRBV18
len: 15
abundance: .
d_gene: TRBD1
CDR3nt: TGTGCCAGCTCACCTACGGGACAGGGGTGGACTGAAGCTTTCTTT
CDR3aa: CASSPTGQGWTEAFF

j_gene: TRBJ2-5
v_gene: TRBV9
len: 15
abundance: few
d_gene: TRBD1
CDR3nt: TGTGCCAGCAGCCCGCGGACAGGGATCCAAGAGACCCAGTACTTC
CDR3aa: CASSPRTGIQETQYF

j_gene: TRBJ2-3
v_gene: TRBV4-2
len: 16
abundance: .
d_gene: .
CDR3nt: TGTGCCAGCAGTAGCGTTTTTGAAGGAGGCACAGATACGCAGTATTTT
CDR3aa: CASSSVFEGGTDTQYF

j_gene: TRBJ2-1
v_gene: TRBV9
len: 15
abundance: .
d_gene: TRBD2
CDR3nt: TGTGCCAGCAGCGACAGCGGGGTCTCCTACAATGAGCAGTTCTTC
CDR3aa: CASSDSGVSYNEQFF

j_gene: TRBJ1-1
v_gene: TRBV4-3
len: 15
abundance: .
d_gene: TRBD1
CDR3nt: TGCGCCAGCAGCCAACCAGGGGGAAGTACGACTGAAGCTTTCTTT
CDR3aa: CASSQPGGSTTEAFF